This entry describes one T cell receptor (beta chain). Its antigen is not identified. The source of the sample is a study of cytomegalovirus exposure and HLA in healthy donors. Study-wide background: Among about 380 genotyped donors, roughly 80% fell in the Caucasian-associated ancestry cluster.

V gave up 4 bases and J gave up 4 bases, with 17 bases separating them. The CDR3 extends over 15 amino acids. CDR1 and CDR2 from the germline V gene are SGHNT and YYREEE (reference sequence). The primer mix had 60 Vbeta and 13 Jbeta primers. Data came from immunoSEQ multiplex PCR; TCRdb stores just in-frame clones and leaves some out. The sample records around 91,000 clones, 60% to 75% being singletons. Study-wide findings and caveats: Later analysis suggested most CMV-associated TCR beta chains were HLA-restricted. An assumption of roughly uniform sequencing depth across donors underlay the presence/absence analyses.

The sequence derives from a man aged 55-75 years in good health and CMV-seronegative. This chain links TRBV5-4 with TRBJ1-1, with D possibly matching TRBD1 (6 bases). The specimen sequenced was PBMCs. Here the CDR3 DNA reads TGTGCCAGCAGCCCCGCGGGGGGGCCTGGCACTGAAGCTTTCTTT. Residues: CASSPAGGPGTEAFF.